This T cell receptor beta chain derives from a study of T cell repertoires in cytomegalovirus infection. Germline V gene data show CDR1 as MNHEY and CDR2 as SVGEGT. The CDR3 is 15 amino acids. This clonotype was recorded a few times. As yet, its antigen is unknown. Compared with germline, one end of the junction differs, possibly owing to a read error. TCRdb analysed the reads with MiXCR anew, one entry per CDR3 protein. Here the sample spans about a million distinct CDR3 sequences, approximately 31% being singletons. The sequence was collected from a human donor in good health (CMV status not recorded). Some clones in this sample may be carry-over from other donors' samples. The chain carries TRBV6-2 or TRBV6-3 and TRBJ1-1; TRBD1 aligns across 8 bases. Sequenced here: cultured CD8+ T cells from PBMCs, sampled from culture after CMV antigen stimulation. In nucleotides, the CDR3 is TGTGCCAGCAGGTATGGACAGGGCGAGAACAGTGAAGCTTTCTTT. This gives the protein CASRYGQGENSEAFF.